This note documents a single TCR beta chain sequence. This entry belongs to a study of blood T cell repertoires in COVID-19. The wider study: Whether acute or convalescent, the COVID-19 samples came from the United States, Italy and Spain. T cells, B-cell-depleted T cells, or PBMCs provided the cDNA or gDNA that served as material.

The germline CDR1 and CDR2 sequences are KGHSH and LQKENI. V was clipped by 6 bases and J by 3 bases, with 15 bases between them. The CDR3 has 15 amino acids. Per the original data handling: Estimation of nucleated cell counts was performed using reference gene primer amplification. Data came from immunoSEQ multiplex PCR; TCRdb stores just in-frame clones and leaves some out. V and J calls and clone size are as listed in that table; D and trimming were resolved from the DNA. Counted here are about 45,000 clones, roughly nine tenths occurring once; the ten biggest clones make up about a tenth. The sequence was obtained from a human donor in a cohort sampled during active COVID-19. Sequenced material: peripheral blood. V and J are TRBV18 and TRBJ2-1; D possibly corresponds to TRBD2 (5 bases). In DNA, the CDR3 is TGTGCCAGCTCGAACTCGGGGTCAATCTACAATGAGCAGTTCTTC. Translated, it gives CASSNSGSIYNEQFF.